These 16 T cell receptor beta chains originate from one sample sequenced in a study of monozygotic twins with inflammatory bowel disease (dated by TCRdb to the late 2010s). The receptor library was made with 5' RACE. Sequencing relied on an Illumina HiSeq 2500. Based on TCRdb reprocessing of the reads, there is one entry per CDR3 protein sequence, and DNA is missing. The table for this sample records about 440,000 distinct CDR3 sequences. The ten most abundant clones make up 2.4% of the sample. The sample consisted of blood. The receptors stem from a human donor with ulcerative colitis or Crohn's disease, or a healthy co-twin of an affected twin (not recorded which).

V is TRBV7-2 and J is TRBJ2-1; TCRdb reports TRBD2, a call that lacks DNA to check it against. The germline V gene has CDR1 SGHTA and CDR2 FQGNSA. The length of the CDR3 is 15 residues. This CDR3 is CASSPLAGGVNEQFF.

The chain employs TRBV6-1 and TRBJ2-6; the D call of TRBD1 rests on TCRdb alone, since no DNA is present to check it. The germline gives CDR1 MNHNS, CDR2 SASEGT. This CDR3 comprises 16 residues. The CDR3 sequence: CASTRDSTTGANVLTF.

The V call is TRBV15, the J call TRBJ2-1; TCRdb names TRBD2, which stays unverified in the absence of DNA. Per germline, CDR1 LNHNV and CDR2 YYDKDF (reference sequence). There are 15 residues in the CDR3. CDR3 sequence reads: CATSRELLAGDEQFF.

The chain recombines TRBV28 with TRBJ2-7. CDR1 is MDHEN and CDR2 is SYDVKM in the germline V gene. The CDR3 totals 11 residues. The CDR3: CASRSNHEQYF.

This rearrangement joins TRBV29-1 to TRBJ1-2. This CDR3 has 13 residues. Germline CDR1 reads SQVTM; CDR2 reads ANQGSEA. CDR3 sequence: CSVAGGQGYGYTF.

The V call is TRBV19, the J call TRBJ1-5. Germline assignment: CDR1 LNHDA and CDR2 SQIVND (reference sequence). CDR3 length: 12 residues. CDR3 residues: CASKDEIQPQHF.

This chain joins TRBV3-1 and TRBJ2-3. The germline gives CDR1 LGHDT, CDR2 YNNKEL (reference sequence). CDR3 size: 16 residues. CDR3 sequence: CASSQENSWPTDTQYF.

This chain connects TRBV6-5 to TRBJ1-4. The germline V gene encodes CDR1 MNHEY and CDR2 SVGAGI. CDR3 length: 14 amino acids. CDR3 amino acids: CASSYLATNEKLFF.

The CDR3: CASSLTSESSYEQYF. The chain joins TRBV7-2 to TRBJ2-7; checking the TCRdb D call of TRBD2 is not possible without DNA. The CDR3 length is 15 residues. Germline assignment: CDR1 SGHTA and CDR2 FQGNSA.

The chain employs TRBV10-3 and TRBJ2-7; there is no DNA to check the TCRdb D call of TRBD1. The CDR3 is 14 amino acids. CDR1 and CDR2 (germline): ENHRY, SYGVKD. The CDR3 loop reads CAISGTGASGEQYF.

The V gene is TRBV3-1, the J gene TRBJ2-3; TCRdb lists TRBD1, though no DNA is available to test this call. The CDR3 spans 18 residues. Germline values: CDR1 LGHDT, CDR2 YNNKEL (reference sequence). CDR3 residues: CASSHRPARFSSTDTQYF.

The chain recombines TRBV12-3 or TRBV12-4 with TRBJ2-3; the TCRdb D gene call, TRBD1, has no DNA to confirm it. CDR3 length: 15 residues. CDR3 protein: CASSLKGGGTDTQYF.

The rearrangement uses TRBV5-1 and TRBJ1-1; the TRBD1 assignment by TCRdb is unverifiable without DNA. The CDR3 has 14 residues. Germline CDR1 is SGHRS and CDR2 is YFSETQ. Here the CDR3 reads CASSLGQTGHSAFF.

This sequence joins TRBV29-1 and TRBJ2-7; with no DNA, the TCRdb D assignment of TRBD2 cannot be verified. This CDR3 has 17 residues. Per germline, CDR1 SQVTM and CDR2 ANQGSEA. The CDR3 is CSVEWLGLAGRFREQYF.

CDR3 sequence: CASIRGGTNYGYTF. This chain connects TRBV19 to TRBJ1-2. Germline V gene data show CDR1 as LNHDA and CDR2 as SQIVND (reference sequence). CDR3 length: 14 residues.

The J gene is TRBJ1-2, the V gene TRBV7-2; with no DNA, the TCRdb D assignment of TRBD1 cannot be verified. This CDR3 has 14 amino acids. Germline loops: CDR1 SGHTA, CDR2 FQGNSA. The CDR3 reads CASSVSPGAGGYTF.